The 10 T cell receptor beta chains presented below share a single source sample, sequenced in a study of a mutant IDH1 vaccine in newly diagnosed glioma. Their antigen targets remain unknown. The time point denotes: week 5, during vaccination. Each dose of the vaccine consisted of 300 ug of mutant IDH1 20-mer peptide, with topical imiquimod. The protocol was immunoSEQ multiplex PCR, while the TCRdb copy is restricted to in-frame clones and leaves out a portion. The data contain over 45,000 clones, around 80% of them singletons. The material sequenced was PBMCs, taken from a glioma patient whose treatment included an IDH1 peptide vaccine. All receptors derive from a man in his thirties or forties with glioma.

The chain combines TRBV15 with TRBJ2-3, with 10 bases identical to TRBD1. V gave up 1 base and J gave up 2 bases; unmatched junction bases: 3. From germline, CDR1 is LNHNV and CDR2 YYDKDF (reference sequence). The CDR3 is 16 residues long. The CDR3 loop reads CATSRGDRGYTDTQYF. The CDR3 bases are TGTGCCACCAGCAGAGGGGACAGGGGCTACACAGATACGCAGTATTTT.

This sequence joins TRBV9 and TRBJ2-3; 8 nucleotides agree with TRBD2. V lost 0 bases and J lost 3; bases outside the gene matches: 3. The CDR3 consists of 15 residues. The V gene's germline CDR1 is SGDLS and CDR2 YYNGEE. The CDR3 sequence is CASSVDGGATDTQYF. CDR3 DNA: TGTGCCAGCAGCGTAGACGGGGGGGCAACAGATACGCAGTATTTT. The whole variable domain, filled in from reference TRBV9 and TRBJ2-3, reads DSGVTQTPKHLITATGQRVTLRCSPRSGDLSVYWYQQSLDQGLQFLIQYYNGEERAKGNILERFSAQQFPDLHSELNLSSLELGDSALYFCASSVDGGATDTQYFGPGTRLTVL.

The chain couples TRBV6-5 to TRBJ2-4, with TRBD1 matching 8 bases. Germline V gene lookup returns CDR1 MNHEY and CDR2 SVGAGI. The CDR3 is made up of 16 amino acids. The V segment lost 0 bases and the J segment 4 bases; nucleotides outside the gene matches: 5. This CDR3 reads CASSYSGTGAKNIQYF. The CDR3 DNA reads as TGTGCCAGCAGTTACTCCGGGACAGGAGCTAAAAACATTCAGTACTTC.

This clone was counted only a few times. V and J are TRBV21-1 and TRBJ2-2; no check of the table's D call, TRBD1, against the DNA was made. TRBV21-1 is a pseudogene segment. CDR3 size: 15 residues. The CDR3 DNA follows: TGTGCCAGCAGCAAAAAGGACAGGGACACCGGGGAGCTGTTTTTT. Protein sequence: CASSKKDRDTGELFF.

J is TRBJ2-3 and V is TRBV13, with 15 bases fitting TRBD2. The length of the CDR3 is 16 residues. Germline V gene lookup returns CDR1 PRHDT and CDR2 FYEKMQ (reference sequence). V was clipped by 11 bases and J by 0 bases; unmatched bases: 6. The CDR3 DNA sequence: TGTGCCTCAAGGGGACTAGCGGGGGGAAGCACAGATACGCAGTATTTT. It yields the protein CASRGLAGGSTDTQYF.

For this clone: This specimen includes other DNA sequences encoding the same CDR3. The rearrangement links TRBV30 to TRBJ1-3, with TRBD1 as a possible D gene (5 bases). This CDR3 is 14 amino acids long. Between the trimmed V and J ends, which lost 2 bases and 0 bases, there was a span of 8 bases. Germline V gene sequence: CDR1 GTSNPN, CDR2 SVGIG (reference sequence). For the CDR3, the DNA is TGTGCCTGGAGTAGGGGAAGCTCTGGAAACACCATATATTTT. Translation gives CAWSRGSSGNTIYF.

There are a few counts of this clone. Other DNA sequences in the sample encode the same CDR3. This chain joins TRBV7-9 and TRBJ1-1; D possibly corresponds to TRBD1 (5 bases). V gave up 2 bases and J gave up 1 base, with 8 bases separating them. CDR3 length: 14 amino acids. Germline V gene sequence: CDR1 SEHNR, CDR2 FQNEAQ (reference sequence). The CDR3 sequence is CASSLSGPNTEAFF. The CDR3 bases are TGTGCCAGCAGCTTATCAGGGCCGAACACTGAAGCTTTCTTT. The entire variable domain, with the rest obtained from reference TRBV7-9 and TRBJ1-1, is as follows: DTGVSQNPRHKITKRGQNVTFRCDPISEHNRLYWYRQTLGQGPEFLTYFQNEAQLEKSRLLSDRFSAERPKGSFSTLEIQRTEQGDSAMYLCASSLSGPNTEAFFGQGTRLTVV.

The rearrangement links TRBV7-9 to TRBJ1-6; unclear D gene. CDR1 and CDR2 (germline): SEHNR, FQNEAQ (reference sequence). The CDR3 has 15 amino acids. The V and J ends lost 4 bases and 6 bases respectively, with 13 bases between them. In DNA, the CDR3 is TGTGCCAGCAGCTCCGACGGGCGCTTTAATTCACCCCTCCACTTT. Translation gives CASSSDGRFNSPLHF.

The chain has TRBV19 and TRBJ1-5; no firm D call. CDR1 and CDR2 (germline): LNHDA, SQIVND (reference sequence). The CDR3 consists of 13 residues. V lost 3 bases to trimming and J lost 6 bases, with 9 bases between them. The CDR3 reads CASSIGGIQPQHF. CDR3 nucleotide sequence: TGTGCCAGTAGTATCGGAGGAATTCAGCCCCAGCATTTT. The full variable domain, completed using reference TRBV19 and TRBJ1-5, is DGGITQSPKYLFRKEGQNVTLSCEQNLNHDAMYWYRQDPGQGLRLIYYSQIVNDFQKGDIAEGYSVSREKKESFPLTVTSAQKNPTAFYLCASSIGGIQPQHFGDGTRLSIL.

V usage is TRBV27 and J usage is TRBJ1-5, with D maybe TRBD1 (5 bases). The CDR3 covers 13 residues. Per the germline V gene, CDR1 is MNHEY and CDR2 is SMNVEV (reference sequence). Between the trimmed V and J ends, which lost 6 bases and 6 bases, there was a span of 12 bases. CDR3 sequence: CASSPREGQPQHF. For the CDR3, the DNA is TGTGCCAGCAGCCCCAGGGAGGGTCAGCCCCAGCATTTT.